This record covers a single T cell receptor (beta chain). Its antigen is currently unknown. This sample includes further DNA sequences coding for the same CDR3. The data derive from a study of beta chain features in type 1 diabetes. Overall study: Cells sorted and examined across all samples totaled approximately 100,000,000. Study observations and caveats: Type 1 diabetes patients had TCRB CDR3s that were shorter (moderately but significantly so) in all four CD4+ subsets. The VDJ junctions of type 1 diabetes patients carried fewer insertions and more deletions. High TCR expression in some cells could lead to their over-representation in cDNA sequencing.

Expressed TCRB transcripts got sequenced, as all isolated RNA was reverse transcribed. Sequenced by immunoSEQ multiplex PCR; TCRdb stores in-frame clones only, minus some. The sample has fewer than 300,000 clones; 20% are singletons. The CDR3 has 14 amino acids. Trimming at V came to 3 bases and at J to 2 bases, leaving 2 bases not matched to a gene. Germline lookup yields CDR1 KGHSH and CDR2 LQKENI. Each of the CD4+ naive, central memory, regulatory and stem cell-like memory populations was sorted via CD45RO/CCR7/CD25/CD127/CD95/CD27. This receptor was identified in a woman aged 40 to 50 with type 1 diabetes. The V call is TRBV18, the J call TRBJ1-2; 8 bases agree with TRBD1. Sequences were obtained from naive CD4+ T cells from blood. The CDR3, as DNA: TGTGCCAGCTCACCGGGACAGGAGAACTATGGCTACACCTTC. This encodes CASSPGQENYGYTF.